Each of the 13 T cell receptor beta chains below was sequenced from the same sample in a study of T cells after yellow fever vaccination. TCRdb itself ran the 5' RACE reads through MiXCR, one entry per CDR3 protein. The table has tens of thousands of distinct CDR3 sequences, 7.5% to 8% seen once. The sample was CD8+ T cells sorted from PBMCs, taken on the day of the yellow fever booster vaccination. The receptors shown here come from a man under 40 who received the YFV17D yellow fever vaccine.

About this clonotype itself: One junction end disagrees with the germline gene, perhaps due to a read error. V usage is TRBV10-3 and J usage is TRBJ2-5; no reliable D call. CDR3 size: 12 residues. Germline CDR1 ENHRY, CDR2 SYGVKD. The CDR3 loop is CAISDVRATFHF. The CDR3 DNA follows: TGTGCCATCAGTGACGTTAGGGCGACATTTCACTTC.

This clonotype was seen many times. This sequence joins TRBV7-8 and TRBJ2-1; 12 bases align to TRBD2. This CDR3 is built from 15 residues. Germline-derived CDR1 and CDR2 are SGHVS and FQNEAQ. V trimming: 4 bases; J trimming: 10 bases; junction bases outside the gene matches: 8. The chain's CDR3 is CASSYFASGRGEQFF. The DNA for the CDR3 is TGTGCCAGCAGCTACTTCGCTAGCGGGAGGGGAGAGCAGTTCTTC. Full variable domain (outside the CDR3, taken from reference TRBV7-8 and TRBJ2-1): GAGVSQSPRYKVAKRGQDVALRCDPISGHVSLFWYQQALGQGPEFLTYFQNEAQLDKSGLPSDRFFAERPEGSVSTLKIQRTQQEDSAVYLCASSYFASGRGEQFFGPGTRLTVL.

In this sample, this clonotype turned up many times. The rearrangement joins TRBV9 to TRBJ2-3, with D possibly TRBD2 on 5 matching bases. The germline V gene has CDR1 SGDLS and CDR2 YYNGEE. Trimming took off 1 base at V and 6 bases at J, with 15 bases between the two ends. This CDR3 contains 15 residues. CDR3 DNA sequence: TGTGCCAGCAGCGTATTAACTAGTATGCTCGATACGCAGTATTTT. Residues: CASSVLTSMLDTQYF.

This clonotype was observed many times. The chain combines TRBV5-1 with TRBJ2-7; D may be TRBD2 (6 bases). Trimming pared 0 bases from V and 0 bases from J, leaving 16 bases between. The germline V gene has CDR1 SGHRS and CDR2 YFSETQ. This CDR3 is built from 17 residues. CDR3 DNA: TGCGCCAGCAGCTTGGGCCTCTTGCGGGATAGCTCCTACGAGCAGTACTTC. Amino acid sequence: CASSLGLLRDSSYEQYF.

In DNA form, the CDR3 reads TGTGCCAGCAGTTACTTGGAGAGACCTGAAGCTTTCTTT. Translation gives CASSYLERPEAFF. The V and J genes are TRBV6-2 or TRBV6-3 and TRBJ1-1; D ambiguous. The CDR3 consists of 13 residues. V dropped 1 base and J dropped 6 bases, with 9 bases sitting between them. Germline CDR1 reads MNHEY; CDR2 reads SVGEGT.

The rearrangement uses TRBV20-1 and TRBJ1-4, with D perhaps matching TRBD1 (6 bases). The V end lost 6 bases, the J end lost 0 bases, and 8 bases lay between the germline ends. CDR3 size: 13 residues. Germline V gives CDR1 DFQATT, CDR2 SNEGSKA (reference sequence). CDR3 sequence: CSAWTATNEKLFF. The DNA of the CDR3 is TGCAGTGCCTGGACAGCAACTAATGAAAAACTGTTTTTT.

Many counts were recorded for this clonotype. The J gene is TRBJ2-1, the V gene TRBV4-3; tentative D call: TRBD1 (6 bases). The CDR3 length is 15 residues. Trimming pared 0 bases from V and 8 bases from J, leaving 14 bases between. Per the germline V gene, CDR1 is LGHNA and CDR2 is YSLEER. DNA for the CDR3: TGCGCCAGCAGCCAAGACGGGGTGGGGGCCTATGAGCAGTTCTTC. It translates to CASSQDGVGAYEQFF.

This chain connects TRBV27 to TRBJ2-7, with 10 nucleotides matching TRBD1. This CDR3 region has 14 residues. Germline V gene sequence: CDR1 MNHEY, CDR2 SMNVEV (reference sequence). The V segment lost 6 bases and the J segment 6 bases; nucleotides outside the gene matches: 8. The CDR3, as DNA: TGTGCCAGCAGACCGGGACAGGGGTTTGGCGAGCAGTACTTC. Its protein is CASRPGQGFGEQYF.

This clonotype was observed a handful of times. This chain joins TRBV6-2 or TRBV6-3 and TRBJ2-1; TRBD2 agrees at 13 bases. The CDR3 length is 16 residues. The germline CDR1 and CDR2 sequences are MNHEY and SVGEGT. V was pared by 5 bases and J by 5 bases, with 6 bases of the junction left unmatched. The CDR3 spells CASSPPGLAGDNEQFF. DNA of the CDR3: TGTGCCAGCAGTCCCCCTGGACTAGCGGGAGACAATGAGCAGTTCTTC.

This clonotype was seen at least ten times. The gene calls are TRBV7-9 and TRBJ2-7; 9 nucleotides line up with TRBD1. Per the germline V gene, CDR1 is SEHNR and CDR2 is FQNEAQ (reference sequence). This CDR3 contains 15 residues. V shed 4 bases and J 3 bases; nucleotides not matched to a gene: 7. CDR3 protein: CASSWAGTGNYEQYF. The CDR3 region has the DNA TGTGCCAGCAGCTGGGCCGGGACAGGGAACTACGAGCAGTACTTC.

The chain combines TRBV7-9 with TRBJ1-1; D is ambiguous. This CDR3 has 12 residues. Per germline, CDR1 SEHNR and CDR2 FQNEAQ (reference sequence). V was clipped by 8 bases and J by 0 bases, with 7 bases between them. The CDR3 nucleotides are TGTGCCAGCGGAGTCATGAACACTGAAGCTTTCTTT. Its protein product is CASGVMNTEAFF.

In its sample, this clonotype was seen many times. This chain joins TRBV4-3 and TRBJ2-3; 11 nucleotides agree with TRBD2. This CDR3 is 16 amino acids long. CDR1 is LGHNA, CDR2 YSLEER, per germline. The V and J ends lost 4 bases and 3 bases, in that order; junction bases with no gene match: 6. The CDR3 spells CASSPTSGMGTDTQYF. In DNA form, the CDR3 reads TGCGCCAGCAGCCCGACTAGCGGGATGGGTACAGATACGCAGTATTTT.

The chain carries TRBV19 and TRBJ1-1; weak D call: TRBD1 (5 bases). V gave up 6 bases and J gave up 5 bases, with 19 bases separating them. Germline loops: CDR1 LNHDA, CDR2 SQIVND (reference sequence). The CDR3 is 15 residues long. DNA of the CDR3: TGTGCCAGTAGCTATCCCGGGACGGGACGGACTGAAGCTTTCTTT. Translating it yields CASSYPGTGRTEAFF. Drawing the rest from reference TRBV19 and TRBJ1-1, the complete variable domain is DGGITQSPKYLFRKEGQNVTLSCEQNLNHDAMYWYRQDPGQGLRLIYYSQIVNDFQKGDIAEGYSVSREKKESFPLTVTSAQKNPTAFYLCASSYPGTGRTEAFFGQGTRLTVV.